The 15 T cell receptor beta chains in this list originate from one sample, sequenced in a study of CXCR3-negative and CXCR3-positive naive CD8 T cells. Study observations and caveats: Naive cells that were CXCR3-positive had more hydrophobic TRB CDR3s (compared with CXCR3-negative naive cells).

Through 5' RACE with UMI labels, the TRB cDNA libraries were prepared. TCRdb re-called the 5' RACE reads and shows each CDR3 protein once, DNA omitted. Recorded for this sample: under 85,000 distinct CDR3 sequences. Their antigens remain unidentified. The material sequenced was naive CXCR3+ CD8+ T cells from blood. Described subset: CD45RO-CCR7+CD27+CD95- naive CD8+ T cells expressing CXCR3 (TNR3+). All receptors derive from a human donor in good health. Some clones in this sample may be carry-over from other donors' samples.

The rearrangement joins TRBV29-1 to TRBJ2-3; the D gene TCRdb calls, TRBD1, cannot be checked with no DNA. The CDR3 has 16 amino acids. Germline CDR1 SQVTM, CDR2 ANQGSEA. CDR3 residues: CSVESPSGAYTDTQYF.

The chain uses TRBV7-2 and TRBJ2-7; TCRdb lists TRBD2, though no DNA is available to test this call. This CDR3 has 16 residues. The V gene's germline CDR1 is SGHTA and CDR2 FQGNSA. The CDR3 sequence: CASSLDLAGDAYEQYF.

The chain combines TRBV6-5 with TRBJ1-1; no DNA is available, so the TRBD1 call from TCRdb remains unchecked. The germline gives CDR1 MNHEY, CDR2 SVGAGI. The CDR3 runs 14 residues. This CDR3 reads CASQLRGLNTEAFF.

The CDR3 spells CASSLIPQDYGYTF. The V call is TRBV7-8, the J call TRBJ1-2. CDR1 is SGHVS and CDR2 is FQNEAQ in the germline V gene. The CDR3 has 14 residues.

J is TRBJ2-3 and V is TRBV6-2 or TRBV6-3. The CDR3 is made up of 16 amino acids. Germline-derived CDR1 and CDR2 are MNHEY and SVGEGT. CDR3 region: CASSYSSIKNTDTQYF.

This chain links TRBV29-1 with TRBJ2-2; the TCRdb D gene call, TRBD1, has no DNA to confirm it. The germline V gene encodes CDR1 SQVTM and CDR2 ANQGSEA. CDR3 length equals 15 residues. The CDR3 sequence is CSVVLRAAGAGELFF.

The chain links TRBV19 to TRBJ2-1; TCRdb names TRBD1, which stays unverified in the absence of DNA. In germline, CDR1 is LNHDA, CDR2 SQIVND (reference sequence). This CDR3 spans 15 amino acids. This chain's CDR3 is CASSIVGGLYNEQFF.

The chain uses TRBV14 and TRBJ2-7. This CDR3 is built from 13 residues. Germline V gene data show CDR1 as SGHDN and CDR2 as FVKESK. The CDR3 loop is CASSQDAGSEQYF.

The chain is built from TRBV29-1 and TRBJ2-1; with no DNA, the TCRdb D assignment of TRBD2 cannot be verified. This CDR3 is built from 11 residues. Germline V CDR1 and CDR2: SQVTM, ANQGSEA. CDR3 residues: CSVPSVHEQFF.

The CDR3 region is CASSLRRATVSKEETQYF. The chain combines TRBV27 with TRBJ2-5; TCRdb's D call of TRBD1 is untestable without DNA. The germline gives CDR1 MNHEY, CDR2 SMNVEV (reference sequence). This CDR3 contains 18 residues.

The gene calls are TRBV5-1 and TRBJ2-1; TCRdb indicates TRBD1, and absent DNA this call remains unverified. The CDR3 contains 12 residues. Germline V gene sequence: CDR1 SGHRS, CDR2 YFSETQ. The CDR3 protein is CASSLGQIEQSF.

The chain carries TRBV6-5 and TRBJ2-7. The CDR3 length is 13 residues. Germline CDR1 is MNHEY and CDR2 is SVGAGI. CDR3 amino acids: CASSYSQPNEQYF.

The gene calls are TRBV12-3 or TRBV12-4 and TRBJ2-2; the TCRdb D gene call, TRBD1, has no DNA to confirm it. The CDR3 loop spans 13 amino acids. CDR3 loop: CASSFGGLGELFF.

The chain couples TRBV5-6 to TRBJ2-5. This CDR3 is 12 amino acids long. CDR1 and CDR2 from the germline V gene are SGHDT and YYEEEE. The CDR3 reads CASGTLQETQYF. Together with reference TRBV5-6 and TRBJ2-5, the CDR3 gives the full variable domain: DAGVTQSPTHLIKTRGQQVTLRCSPKSGHDTVSWYQQALGQGPQFIFQYYEEEERQRGNFPDRFSGHQFPNYSSELNVNALLLGDSALYLCASGTLQETQYFGPGTRLLVL.

The CDR3 here is CASIVGRSNEKLFF. This chain links TRBV6-6 with TRBJ1-4. Germline V lookup: CDR1 MNHNY, CDR2 SVGAGI (reference sequence). The CDR3 is made up of 14 amino acids.